These T cell receptor beta chains were read from a single sample in a study of T-cell memory formation after mild COVID-19. From the 5' RACE reads, TCRdb called clonotypes with MiXCR, one entry per CDR3 protein. The table records 190,000 or so distinct CDR3 sequences, around a fifth of them present only once. The sequenced sample was PBMCs or a T cell subset sorted from them (not recorded which). The receptors come from an adult woman who had mild COVID-19 (a few samples of this study predate the infection). Cell type and time point are not known. CDR3s include the opening cysteine and the closing phenylalanine or tryptophan.

CDR3aa: CASSYSPGPVDEQYF
j_gene: TRBJ2-7
v_gene: TRBV6-2/TRBV6-3

CDR3aa: CASSLAAETQYF
j_gene: TRBJ2-5
v_gene: TRBV7-9

CDR3aa: CASSSLPGTVNTEAFF
j_gene: TRBJ1-1
v_gene: TRBV5-1

CDR3aa: CASGIAPNTGELFF
j_gene: TRBJ2-2
v_gene: TRBV6-2/TRBV6-3

CDR3aa: CASSSGLPYNEQFF
j_gene: TRBJ2-1
v_gene: TRBV7-3

CDR3aa: CASRPGQGTQPQHF
j_gene: TRBJ1-5
v_gene: TRBV6-5

CDR3aa: CASSHDYRSPYGYTF
j_gene: TRBJ1-2
v_gene: TRBV6-5

CDR3aa: CASSFKGSYEQFF
j_gene: TRBJ2-1
v_gene: TRBV11-2

CDR3aa: CSVEDHVAGEFF
j_gene: TRBJ2-1
v_gene: TRBV29-1

CDR3aa: CASSPRPGQGPYEQYF
j_gene: TRBJ2-7
v_gene: TRBV18

CDR3aa: CASSLTAGDSDEQYF
j_gene: TRBJ2-7
v_gene: TRBV7-6

CDR3aa: CATSTTSPPLLGEVSQYF
j_gene: TRBJ2-3
v_gene: TRBV15

CDR3aa: CASRDRGDRETQYF
j_gene: TRBJ2-5
v_gene: TRBV12-3/TRBV12-4

CDR3aa: CASSPPARIGEQYF
j_gene: TRBJ2-7
v_gene: TRBV7-9

CDR3aa: CSASGTANSNQPQHF
j_gene: TRBJ1-5
v_gene: TRBV20-1

CDR3aa: CASSYGDPSDTEAFF
j_gene: TRBJ1-1
v_gene: TRBV6-5

CDR3aa: CAAGGYYNEQFF
j_gene: TRBJ2-1
v_gene: TRBV24-1

CDR3aa: CSARKQGNTEAFF
j_gene: TRBJ1-1
v_gene: TRBV20-1

CDR3aa: CASSQEQGAPGNTIYF
j_gene: TRBJ1-3
v_gene: TRBV4-1

CDR3aa: CSVGPTGKGWFF
j_gene: TRBJ2-1
v_gene: TRBV29-1

CDR3aa: CASSPPDLRGAYNEQFF
j_gene: TRBJ2-1
v_gene: TRBV12-3/TRBV12-4

CDR3aa: CASSVGLGSEQYF
j_gene: TRBJ2-7
v_gene: TRBV9

CDR3aa: CASSEAGGPMSSYNEQFF
j_gene: TRBJ2-1
v_gene: TRBV12-3/TRBV12-4

CDR3aa: CSVAEGTEAFF
j_gene: TRBJ1-1
v_gene: TRBV29-1

CDR3aa: CASSSSGSVYEQYF
j_gene: TRBJ2-7
v_gene: TRBV7-2

CDR3aa: CASSLEASGIDEQFF
j_gene: TRBJ2-1
v_gene: TRBV27

CDR3aa: CASSLATPSSYNEQFF
j_gene: TRBJ2-1
v_gene: TRBV12-3/TRBV12-4

CDR3aa: CASSLYGRDSKETQYF
j_gene: TRBJ2-5
v_gene: TRBV7-3